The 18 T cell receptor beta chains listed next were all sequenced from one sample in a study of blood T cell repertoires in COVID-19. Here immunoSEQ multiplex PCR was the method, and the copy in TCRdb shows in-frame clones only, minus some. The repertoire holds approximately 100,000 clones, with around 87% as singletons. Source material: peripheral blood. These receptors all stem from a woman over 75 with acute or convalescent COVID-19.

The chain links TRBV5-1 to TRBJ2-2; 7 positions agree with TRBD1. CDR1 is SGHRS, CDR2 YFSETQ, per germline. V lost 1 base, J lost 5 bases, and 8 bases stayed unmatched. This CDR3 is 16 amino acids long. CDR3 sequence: CASSLNGQGETGELFF. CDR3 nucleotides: TGCGCCAGCAGCTTGAACGGCCAGGGGGAGACCGGGGAGCTGTTTTTT.

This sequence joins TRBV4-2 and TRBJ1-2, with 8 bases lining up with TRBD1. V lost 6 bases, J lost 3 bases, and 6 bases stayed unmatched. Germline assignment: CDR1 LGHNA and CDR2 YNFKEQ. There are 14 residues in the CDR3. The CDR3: CASRSRGLDYGYTF. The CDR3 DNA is TGTGCCAGCAGAAGCAGGGGGCTCGACTATGGCTACACCTTC.

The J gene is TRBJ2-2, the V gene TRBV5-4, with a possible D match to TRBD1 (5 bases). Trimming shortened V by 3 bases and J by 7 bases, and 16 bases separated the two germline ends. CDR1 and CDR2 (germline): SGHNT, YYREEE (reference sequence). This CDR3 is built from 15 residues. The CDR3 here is CASSSASRVDGELFF. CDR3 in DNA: TGTGCCAGCAGCTCGGCCAGCAGGGTCGACGGGGAGCTGTTTTTT.

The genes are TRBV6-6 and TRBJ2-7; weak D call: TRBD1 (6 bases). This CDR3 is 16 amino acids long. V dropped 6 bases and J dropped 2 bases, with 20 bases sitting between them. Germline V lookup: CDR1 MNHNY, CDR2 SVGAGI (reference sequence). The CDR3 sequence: CASSRTSLGTTYEQYF. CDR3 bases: TGTGCCAGCAGCCGAACCTCCCTCGGGACAACCTACGAGCAGTACTTC.

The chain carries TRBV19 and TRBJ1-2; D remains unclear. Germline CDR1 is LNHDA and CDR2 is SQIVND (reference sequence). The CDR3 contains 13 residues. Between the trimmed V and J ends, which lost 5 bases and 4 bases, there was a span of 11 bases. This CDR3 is CASSGGIGYGYTF. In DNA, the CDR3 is TGTGCCAGTAGTGGAGGTATCGGCTATGGCTACACCTTC.

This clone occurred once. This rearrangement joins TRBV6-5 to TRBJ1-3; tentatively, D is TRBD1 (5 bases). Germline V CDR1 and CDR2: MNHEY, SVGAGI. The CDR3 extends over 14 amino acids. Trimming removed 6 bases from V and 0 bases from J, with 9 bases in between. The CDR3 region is CASRPDSSGNTIYF. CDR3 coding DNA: TGTGCCAGCAGGCCAGACAGCTCTGGAAACACCATATATTTT.

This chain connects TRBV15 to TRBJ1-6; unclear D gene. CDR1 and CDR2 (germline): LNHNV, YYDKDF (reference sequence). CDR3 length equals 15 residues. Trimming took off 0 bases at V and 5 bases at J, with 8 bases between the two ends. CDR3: CATSRDFSDNSPLHF. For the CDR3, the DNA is TGTGCCACCAGCAGAGATTTCAGCGATAATTCACCCCTCCACTTT.

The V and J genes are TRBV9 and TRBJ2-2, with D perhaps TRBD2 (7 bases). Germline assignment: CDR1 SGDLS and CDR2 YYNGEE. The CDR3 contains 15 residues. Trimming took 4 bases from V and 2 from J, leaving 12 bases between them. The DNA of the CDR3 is TGTGCCAGCAGCACGGGGGGCGGCAACACCGGGGAGCTGTTTTTT. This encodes CASSTGGGNTGELFF.

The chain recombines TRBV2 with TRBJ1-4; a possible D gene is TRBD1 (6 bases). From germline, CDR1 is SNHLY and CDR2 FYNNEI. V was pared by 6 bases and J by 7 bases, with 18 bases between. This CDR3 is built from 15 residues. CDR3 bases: TGTGCCAGCAGACCTACAGGGCAAAGAGGTGAAAAACTGTTTTTT. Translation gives CASRPTGQRGEKLFF. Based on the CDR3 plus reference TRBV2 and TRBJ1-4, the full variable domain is EPEVTQTPSHQVTQMGQEVILRCVPISNHLYFYWYRQILGQKVEFLVSFYNNEISEKSEIFDDQFSVERPDGSNFTLKIRSTKLEDSAMYFCASRPTGQRGEKLFFGSGTQLSVL.

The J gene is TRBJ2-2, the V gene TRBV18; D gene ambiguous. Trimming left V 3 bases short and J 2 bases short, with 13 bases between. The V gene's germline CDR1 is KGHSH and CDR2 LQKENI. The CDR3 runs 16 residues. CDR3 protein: CASSPISAGNTGELFF. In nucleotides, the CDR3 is TGTGCCAGCTCACCGATCTCTGCAGGCAACACCGGGGAGCTGTTTTTT.

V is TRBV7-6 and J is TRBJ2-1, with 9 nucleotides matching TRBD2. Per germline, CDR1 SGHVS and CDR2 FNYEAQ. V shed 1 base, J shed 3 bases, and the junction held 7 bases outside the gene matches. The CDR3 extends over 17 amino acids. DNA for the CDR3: TGTGCCAGCAGCTTAGAACCAGCGGGGGGCCGCTACAATGAGCAGTTCTTC. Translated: CASSLEPAGGRYNEQFF.

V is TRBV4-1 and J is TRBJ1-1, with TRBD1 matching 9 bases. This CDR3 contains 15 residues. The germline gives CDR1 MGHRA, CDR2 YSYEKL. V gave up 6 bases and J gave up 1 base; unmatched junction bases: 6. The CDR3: CASSLDRGGNTEAFF. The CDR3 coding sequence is TGCGCCAGCAGTCTGGACAGGGGAGGGAACACTGAAGCTTTCTTT.

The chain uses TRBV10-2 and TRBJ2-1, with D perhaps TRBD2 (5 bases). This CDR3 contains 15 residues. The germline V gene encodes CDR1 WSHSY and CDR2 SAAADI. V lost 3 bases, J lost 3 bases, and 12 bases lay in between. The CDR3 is CASSELGSYYNEQFF. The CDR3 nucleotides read TGCGCCAGCAGTGAATTGGGGAGCTACTACAATGAGCAGTTCTTC.

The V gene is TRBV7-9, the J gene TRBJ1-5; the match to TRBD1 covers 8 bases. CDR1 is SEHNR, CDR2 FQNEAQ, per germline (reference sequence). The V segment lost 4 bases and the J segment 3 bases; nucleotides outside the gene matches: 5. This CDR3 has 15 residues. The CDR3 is CASSSGTGDNQPQHF. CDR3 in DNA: TGTGCCAGCAGCTCCGGGACAGGCGACAATCAGCCCCAGCATTTT.

CDR3 sequence: CASSLGQGKGTEAFF. The CDR3 nucleotides are TGTGCCAGCTCACTGGGACAGGGGAAGGGAACTGAAGCTTTCTTT. The chain has TRBV18 and TRBJ1-1, with 10 nucleotides matching TRBD1. With V trimmed by 4 bases and J by 5 bases, 7 bases remained unmatched. The CDR3 length is 15 residues. CDR1 and CDR2 (germline): KGHSH, LQKENI.

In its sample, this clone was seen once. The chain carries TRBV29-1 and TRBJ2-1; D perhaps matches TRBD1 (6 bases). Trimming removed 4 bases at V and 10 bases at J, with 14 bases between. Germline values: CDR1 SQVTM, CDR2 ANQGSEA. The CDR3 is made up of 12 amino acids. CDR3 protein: CSVATGRGEQFF. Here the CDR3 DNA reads TGCAGCGTTGCCACAGGGAGAGGCGAGCAGTTCTTC.

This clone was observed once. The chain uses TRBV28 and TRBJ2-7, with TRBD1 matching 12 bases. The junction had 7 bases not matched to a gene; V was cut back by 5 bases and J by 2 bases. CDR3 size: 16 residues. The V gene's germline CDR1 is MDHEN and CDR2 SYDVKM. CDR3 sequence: CASSGPGTGGAYEQYF. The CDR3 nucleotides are TGTGCCAGCAGTGGACCCGGGACAGGGGGCGCCTACGAGCAGTACTTC. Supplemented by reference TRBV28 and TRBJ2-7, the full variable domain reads DVKVTQSSRYLVKRTGEKVFLECVQDMDHENMFWYRQDPGLGLRLIYFSYDVKMKEKGDIPEGYSVSREKKERFSLILESASTNQTSMYLCASSGPGTGGAYEQYFGPGTRLTVT.

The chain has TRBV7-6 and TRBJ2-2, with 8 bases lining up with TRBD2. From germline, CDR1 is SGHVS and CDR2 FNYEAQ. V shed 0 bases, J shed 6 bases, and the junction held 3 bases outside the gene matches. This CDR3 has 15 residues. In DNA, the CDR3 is TGTGCCAGCAGCTTAGCGGTAGCGGGGTCCGGGGAGCTGTTTTTT. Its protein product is CASSLAVAGSGELFF. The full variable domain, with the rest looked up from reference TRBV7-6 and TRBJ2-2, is GAGVSQSPRYKVTKRGQDVALRCDPISGHVSLYWYRQALGQGPEFLTYFNYEAQQDKSGLPNDRFSAERPEGSISTLTIQRTEQRDSAMYRCASSLAVAGSGELFFGEGSRLTVL.